The source of this TCR beta chain is a study of blood T cell repertoires in COVID-19 (dated by TCRdb to 2018 to 2020). Broadly, across the study: Collaborator samples came from the United States, Italy and Spain and covered acute and convalescent phases of COVID-19. The material from the prospective study consisted of cDNA or gDNA derived from T cells, B-cell-depleted T cells, or PBMCs. The dataset comprised deeply sampled blood TCRbeta repertoires from subjects exposed to, actively infected with, or recovered from COVID-19. The repertoires were made available in a free public database intended to serve as a resource for research on the immune response to SARS-CoV-2. Samples came from the ongoing ImmuneRACE study (first 160 participants) plus 1,254 subjects from 6 global collaborators. The sample metadata nearly always contained a de-identified subject ID, COVID-19 status, age in years and sex. Where available, HLA class I and class II types were obtained from metadata supplied by the sample provider rather than from assay-based typing. Overall study results and their limits: The quantity of clinical and demographic metadata differed by source and by participant and was supplied without curation.

TCRbeta CDR3 regions were amplified from genomic DNA by means of the immunoSEQ Assay, a bias-controlled multiplex PCR. In the original analysis: The number of nucleated cells in each sample was estimated by amplification of reference gene primers within the assay. Sequence reads were collapsed and filtered to measure the absolute abundance of every unique TCRbeta CDR3 rearrangement. For each sample, productive Simpson clonality was calculated as the square root of Simpson's diversity index over productive rearrangements. TCRdb holds this immuneACCESS table with in-frame rearrangements only. Some clones are missing; in checked studies, unresolved V genes explain under half, and the rest has no known cause. V and J calls and clone size are copied from that table; D and trimming were computed from the DNA. This sample comprises approximately 210,000 clones, 80% of them detected only once. Together, the top ten hold 4.3% of the sample.

Per the germline V gene, MNHEY is the CDR1 and SVGAGI is the CDR2. V loses 7 bases of germline sequence and J loses 2 bases, and the interval between the two ends is 15 bases. The CDR3 sequence holds 14 residues, the cysteine and phenylalanine included. CDR3 DNA is the only sequence kept; it has 42 bases, read in frame from the first base. Participants in the prospective study were enrolled through a virtual design, were aged roughly 18 to 100 years, and lived in roughly 24 United States geographic areas. In the prospective study, participants were assigned to cohorts based on the clinical history participants reported in a screening survey and a study questionnaire. In the prospective study, whole blood, serum and a nasopharyngeal or oropharyngeal swab were collected from each participant by mobile phlebotomists. Over an approximately 2-month period, participants in the prospective study had the option of providing additional blood draws and questionnaires. Prospective study blood samples were shipped either frozen or at room temperature before DNA extraction.

For this clone: Its antigen has not been determined. Base qualities are not recorded, but no much larger clone differs from it by a single base.

Recombination joined TRBV6-5 with TRBJ2-7; 6 matching bases give a weak D call of TRBD2. Sequencing was performed on PBMCs or T cells enriched from blood (not recorded which). The TCR comes from a man aged 25-40 years with acute COVID-19. In nucleotide form, the sequence is TGTGCCAGCACCCCGACCGGGGGTACCTACGAGCAGTACTTC. Its translation reads: CASTPTGGTYEQYF.